This section outlines one T cell receptor beta chain sequence together with its context. The specificity of this receptor is unknown. Per-nucleotide qualities are absent, and no much larger clonotype sits a single base away. The TCR beta CDR3 regions were amplified from the RNA transcripts. The TCR CDR3 was subjected to a first round of RT-PCR using the HTBI primer set and the Qiagen OneStep RT-PCR kit. Libraries were constructed in a second round of multiplex PCR, after which size selection and purification were performed. Sequencing of the libraries was done on an Illumina HiSeq2000 using paired-end 100 bp reads. The study's own analysis went as follows. SOAPnuke was used to process the raw data, with reads discarded if the reads contained adapters or uncalled bases, had a mean Phred below 15, or lacked an exact constant-primer or identifier match. COPE v1.2.5 was used to merge high-quality paired reads, and clonotypes were defined as unique nucleotide sequences. Clonotypes were aligned to IMGT TRBV, TRBD and TRBJ reference segments using MiTCR v1.1. Only V-J combinations with frequency above 0.0001, covering roughly 99% of repertoires, were analysed. The TCS score was defined as F50 (clonal expansion) divided by E x V (chaos), with BLOSUM62-based TCRdist calculated between CDR3 peptides within each V-J. Welch's t-statistics and random forest reduced just over 500 V-J features to roughly 13, which were used in a naive Bayes classifier (R e1071). TCRdb reprocessing: public reads trimmed at Q25 with fastp, clones called with MiXCR, in-frame beta chains kept. Under each unique CDR3 protein, matching rows form one entry showing the most common genes and DNA. The authors' filters were not applied to this entry. Within this sample are a few hundred thousand distinct CDR3 sequences, with roughly a fifth of them counted one time only. Jointly, the top ten make up 50% of the sample.

The record originates from a study of T cells in Graves' hyperthyroidism and ophthalmopathy (dated by TCRdb to between 2018 and 2020). In the study overall: Peripheral blood was collected at initial diagnosis, before any treatment. According to the paper, TCR Vbeta CDR3 sequencing was carried out on over 130 peripheral blood samples, which came from 40 to 45 ophthalmopathy, roughly 75 hyperthyroidism and roughly 17 progressor patients. In addition, the study compared T-cell repertoires in thyroid tissue and in blood from about six Graves' hyperthyroidism patients. TCR V-J signatures able to tell the groups apart were searched for in a discovery cohort of more than 90 patients, of whom about 40 had Graves' ophthalmopathy and about 60 had stable Graves' hyperthyroidism. Prospective prediction of ophthalmopathy was tested in an independent validation cohort consisting of 18 hyperthyroidism patients and 15 or so patients who later progressed to ophthalmopathy. After sampling, hyperthyroidism patients received methimazole starting at 30 mg daily, and ophthalmopathy patients received high-dose intravenous methylprednisolone. The approximately 100 discovery patients were randomly divided into training and test sets at a 7:3 ratio.

Looking up the germline V gene yields CDR1 MNHEY and CDR2 SVGEGT. The CDR3, from cysteine to phenylalanine, totals 14 residues. Only the CDR3 region is kept as DNA, spanning 42 bases read in frame from base 1. V ends up 6 bases short and J 0 bases short, with an unmatched junction base count of 4. Stable Graves' hyperthyroidism was defined as the absence of progression to ophthalmopathy over 18 months of follow-up. Hyperthyroidism patients were newly diagnosed, with disease duration under 2 months, and aged 18 to 65 years. Any patient with an uncontrolled infection, another autoimmune disease, pregnancy or lactation was excluded. Diagnoses were established on the basis of clinical symptoms, serum thyroxine and TRAb, thyroid ultrasound, and orbital computed tomography. PBMCs were separated from over 9 ml of fresh peripheral blood using Ficoll-Paque density gradient centrifugation. Total RNA was extracted using Trizol reagent, and RNA quality was assessed on an Agilent 2100 Bioanalyzer.

Here is what the overall study found, with its caveats: Most expanded thyroid clonotypes (frequency above 0.001) were also detected in blood, suggesting blood repertoires may reflect thyroid immune responses. In validation, the model predicted progression to ophthalmopathy with about 71% sensitivity and roughly 72% specificity, a median of 6.5 months before onset. Ophthalmopathy was separated from stable hyperthyroidism by a 13 V-J signature model, with 85% to 90% sensitivity and approximately 81% specificity obtained in cross-validation and 80%/75% obtained in testing. No statistical method was used to fix the sample size in advance, and group allocation was not hidden from the investigators.

Rearrangement joined TRBV6-2 or TRBV6-3 to TRBJ2-5, and TRBD1 matches 7 of the central bases. This clonotype was obtained from a woman between 45 and 65 years old with Graves' hyperthyroidism. Sequencing input: blood. The CDR3 protein: CASSSGQHQETQYF. In nucleotides, the sequence is TGTGCCAGCAGCTCGGGACAGCACCAAGAGACCCAGTACTTC.